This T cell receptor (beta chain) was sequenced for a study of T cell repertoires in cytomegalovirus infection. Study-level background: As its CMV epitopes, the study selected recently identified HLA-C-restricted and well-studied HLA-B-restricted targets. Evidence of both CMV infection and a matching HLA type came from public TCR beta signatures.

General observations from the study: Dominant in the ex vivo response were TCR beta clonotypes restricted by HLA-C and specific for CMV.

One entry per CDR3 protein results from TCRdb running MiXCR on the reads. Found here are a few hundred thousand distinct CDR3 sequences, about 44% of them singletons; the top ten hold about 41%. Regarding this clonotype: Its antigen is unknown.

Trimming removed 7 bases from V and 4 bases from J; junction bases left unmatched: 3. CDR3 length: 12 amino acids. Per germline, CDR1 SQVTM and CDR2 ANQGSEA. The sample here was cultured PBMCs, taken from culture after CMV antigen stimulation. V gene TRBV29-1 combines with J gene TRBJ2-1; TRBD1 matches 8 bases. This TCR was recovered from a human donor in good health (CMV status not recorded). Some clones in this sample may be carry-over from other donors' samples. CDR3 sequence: CSEGTGYNEQFF. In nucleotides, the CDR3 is TGCAGCGAAGGGACAGGTTACAATGAGCAGTTCTTC.